These 21 T cell receptor beta chains share one sample of origin, sequenced in a study of blood T cell repertoires in COVID-19. Profiling relied on immunoSEQ multiplex PCR, and the TCRdb table lists in-frame clones only, not all of them. In the table there are over 300,000 clones, roughly 85% of which are singletons. Sequencing used peripheral blood. These receptors all come from a human donor in a cohort sampled during active COVID-19.

The chain couples TRBV3-1 (or the pseudogene TRBV3-2) to TRBJ1-3; D remains unclear. There are 14 residues in the CDR3. Per germline, CDR1 LGHDT and CDR2 YNNKEL (reference sequence). V lost 1 base, J lost 6 bases, and 10 bases lay in between. The CDR3 bases are TGTGCCAGCAGCCAAGGATTAGCGCTAAACACCATATATTTT. It translates to CASSQGLALNTIYF.

This clone occurred a few times. V is TRBV5-1 and J is TRBJ2-1; 9 bases align to TRBD2. CDR3 length: 16 amino acids. Germline-derived CDR1 and CDR2 are SGHRS and YFSETQ. The V segment lost 4 bases and the J segment 0 bases; nucleotides outside the gene matches: 5. The CDR3 loop reads CASSERGASSYNEQFF. DNA for the CDR3: TGCGCCAGCAGCGAGCGGGGGGCGAGCTCCTACAATGAGCAGTTCTTC.

The V gene is TRBV5-6, the J gene TRBJ2-7; maybe TRBD1 (5 bases). This CDR3 has 11 amino acids. Trimming cost V 7 bases and J 6 bases, with 11 bases left between them. Per the germline V gene, CDR1 is SGHDT and CDR2 is YYEEEE. The CDR3 here is CASGQGPEQYF. Here the CDR3 DNA reads TGTGCCAGCGGGCAGGGCCCCGAGCAGTACTTC.

The rearrangement joins TRBV5-4 to TRBJ2-3, with TRBD2 identical over 12 bases. Per germline, CDR1 SGHNT and CDR2 YYREEE (reference sequence). The CDR3 runs to 17 residues. Trimming cost V 3 bases and J 9 bases; bases outside gene matches: 14. This CDR3 is CASSWHGASGGAGTQYF. The CDR3 coding sequence is TGTGCCAGCAGCTGGCACGGGGCTAGCGGGGGGGCAGGGACGCAGTATTTT.

The chain is built from TRBV5-1 and TRBJ2-5, with D maybe TRBD2 (6 bases). The CDR3 covers 15 residues. V shed 2 bases and J shed 2 bases, with 13 bases lying between them. The germline CDR1 and CDR2 sequences are SGHRS and YFSETQ. The CDR3 DNA follows: TGCGCCAGCAGCTTCGGCGGGGAGTTACAAGAGACCCAGTACTTC. The encoded protein is CASSFGGELQETQYF.

The chain recombines TRBV30 with TRBJ1-1, with unresolved D. Per the germline V gene, CDR1 is GTSNPN and CDR2 is SVGIG (reference sequence). The CDR3 extends over 12 amino acids. Trimming took off 0 bases at V and 4 bases at J, with 6 bases between the two ends. The CDR3 DNA reads TGTGCCTGGAGTGTTTACTCCACTGAAGCTTTCTTT. Its protein is CAWSVYSTEAFF.

The chain is built from TRBV10-3 and TRBJ1-5; D possibly corresponds to TRBD1 (5 bases). The CDR3 is 14 residues long. Trimming pared 2 bases from V and 6 bases from J, leaving 11 bases between. The germline V gene encodes CDR1 ENHRY and CDR2 SYGVKD. The CDR3 spells CAISERQGSQPQHF. The CDR3 nucleotides are TGTGCCATCAGTGAGAGGCAGGGTAGTCAGCCCCAGCATTTT.

The chain couples TRBV24-1 to TRBJ2-3, with 9 bases that match TRBD1. Germline CDR1 KGHDR, CDR2 SFDVKD. This CDR3 is built from 15 residues. V lost 7 bases and J lost 3; bases outside the gene matches: 7. DNA for the CDR3: TGTGCCACCAGCCACAGGGGGCGAGGGACAGATACGCAGTATTTT. Translating it yields CATSHRGRGTDTQYF.

CDR3 sequence (DNA): TGTGCCAGCGGACAGGGGGACGCAGATACGCAGTATTTT. Translating it yields CASGQGDADTQYF. The chain links TRBV9 to TRBJ2-3, with 10 bases aligning to TRBD1. Germline V gene lookup returns CDR1 SGDLS and CDR2 YYNGEE. J lost 4 bases, V lost 7 bases, and 3 bases had no gene match. CDR3 length equals 13 residues. Full variable domain (remainder filled in from reference TRBV9 and TRBJ2-3): DSGVTQTPKHLITATGQRVTLRCSPRSGDLSVYWYQQSLDQGLQFLIQYYNGEERAKGNILERFSAQQFPDLHSELNLSSLELGDSALYFCASGQGDADTQYFGPGTRLTVL.

V and J are TRBV6-5 and TRBJ2-2, with D unresolved. Per the germline V gene, CDR1 is MNHEY and CDR2 is SVGAGI. This CDR3 is 12 amino acids long. The V gene lost 7 bases and the J gene lost 4 bases, with 7 bases spanning the gap. The CDR3: CASNLLTGELFF. The CDR3 DNA reads as TGTGCCAGCAATCTTCTCACCGGGGAGCTGTTTTTT.

The J gene is TRBJ1-6, the V gene TRBV6-5; tentatively, D is TRBD1 (6 bases). The V and J ends lost 6 bases and 10 bases respectively, with 16 bases between them. Germline values: CDR1 MNHEY, CDR2 SVGAGI. This CDR3 comprises 14 residues. CDR3 coding DNA: TGTGCCAGCAGAGTGGACAGTTTTCGATCACCCCTCCACTTT. Residues: CASRVDSFRSPLHF.

The chain couples TRBV19 to TRBJ1-1; D remains ambiguous. Looked up from germline, CDR1 is LNHDA and CDR2 is SQIVND (reference sequence). Trimming stripped 0 bases from V and 5 bases from J, with 10 bases between. This CDR3 region has 14 residues. CDR3 residues: CASSIDLGGTEAFF. The CDR3 DNA sequence: TGTGCCAGTAGTATAGACCTGGGCGGGACTGAAGCTTTCTTT.

The chain employs TRBV2 and TRBJ2-1; D perhaps matches TRBD1 (5 bases). The V end was cut by 4 bases, the J end by 0 bases, with 19 bases between. Germline-derived CDR1 and CDR2 are SNHLY and FYNNEI. The CDR3 sequence is 18 residues long. The CDR3 spells CASSADGAWSVSYNEQFF. DNA of the CDR3: TGTGCCAGCAGTGCGGATGGGGCGTGGAGCGTCTCCTACAATGAGCAGTTCTTC.

The V call is TRBV19, the J call TRBJ2-7; possible D gene TRBD1, 5 bases. This CDR3 comprises 13 residues. CDR1 LNHDA and CDR2 SQIVND come from the germline V gene (reference sequence). Trimming left V 7 bases short and J 7 bases short, with 17 bases between. The CDR3 nucleotides are TGTGCCAGTACTGACAGAACTCTCGTGGAGCAGTACTTC. This gives the protein CASTDRTLVEQYF.

The chain joins TRBV7-9 to TRBJ2-2; D might be TRBD1 (6 bases). This CDR3 region has 14 residues. V was trimmed by 5 bases and J by 2 bases, leaving 9 bases between them. Germline V gene sequence: CDR1 SEHNR, CDR2 FQNEAQ (reference sequence). The CDR3 DNA follows: TGTGCCAGCAGCCCAGGGGTAAACACCGGGGAGCTGTTTTTT. Protein product: CASSPGVNTGELFF.

The rearrangement links TRBV7-9 to TRBJ2-2; 9 bases are shared with TRBD1. V shed 5 bases, J shed 3 bases, and the junction held 4 bases outside the gene matches. Per germline, CDR1 SEHNR and CDR2 FQNEAQ (reference sequence). This CDR3 is built from 15 residues. The CDR3 DNA reads as TGTGCCAGCAGCCGGACAGGGGTTGACACCGGGGAGCTGTTTTTT. This encodes CASSRTGVDTGELFF.

This chain joins TRBV10-3 and TRBJ1-2; possibly TRBD1 for D (5 bases). The germline V gene encodes CDR1 ENHRY and CDR2 SYGVKD. The length of the CDR3 is 14 residues. The V end was cut by 6 bases, the J end by 0 bases, with 11 bases between. Written as DNA, the CDR3 is TGTGCCATCAGCGCGGGGCCCCCTAACTATGGCTACACCTTC. Protein product: CAISAGPPNYGYTF.

V is TRBV11-2 and J is TRBJ1-2; 9 nucleotides agree with TRBD1. The CDR3 contains 17 residues. Germline assignment: CDR1 SGHAT and CDR2 FQNNGV. V dropped 5 bases and J dropped 3; count of bases not matched to a gene: 13. The CDR3 DNA follows: TGTGCCAGCAGCCCCGGGACAGGGCCAAATAATTACTATGGCTACACCTTC. Translated, it gives CASSPGTGPNNYYGYTF.

The chain carries TRBV27 and TRBJ1-1, with 9 bases matching TRBD1. Germline CDR1 MNHEY, CDR2 SMNVEV (reference sequence). The CDR3 runs to 14 residues. V lost 3 bases to trimming and J lost 2 bases; unmatched junction nucleotides: 1. The CDR3 DNA reads TGTGCCAGCAGTTTTACAGGGGGCAACACTGAAGCTTTCTTT. It specifies CASSFTGGNTEAFF.

CDR3 coding DNA: TGTGCCAGCAGCTGGTCGTCCGGGACTGAAGCTTTCTTT. Translation: CASSWSSGTEAFF. The chain has TRBV5-6 and TRBJ1-1; D is unclear. CDR1 and CDR2 (germline): SGHDT, YYEEEE. Trimming removed 3 bases at V and 5 bases at J, with 11 bases between. The CDR3 totals 13 residues.

The chain has TRBV3-1 (or the pseudogene TRBV3-2) and TRBJ1-4; 12 bases fit TRBD1. The CDR3 sequence is 16 residues long. Trimming took 0 bases from V and 8 from J; bases not matched to a gene: 4. CDR1 LGHDT and CDR2 YNNKEL come from the germline V gene (reference sequence). CDR3 DNA: TGTGCCAGCAGCCAAGAGGGGACAGGGGGCTTGGAAAAACTGTTTTTT. This translates into CASSQEGTGGLEKLFF.